Below are 14 T cell receptor beta chains sequenced from a single sample in a study of CD8 T cells in ankylosing spondylitis. TCRdb used MiXCR to reprocess the 5' RACE reads, holding one entry per CDR3 protein. This sample has about 160,000 distinct CDR3 sequences, with around a tenth found just once. The specimen was blood, either unsorted or a sorted T cell fraction (not recorded which). These receptors were obtained from a female donor with ankylosing spondylitis or in good health (not recorded which).

This clonotype was observed a handful of times. The chain carries TRBV23-1 and TRBJ2-5; 9 bases align to TRBD2. TRBV23-1 falls under the ORF class, with uncertain function. The CDR3 is 15 residues long. V lost 9 bases and J lost 5; bases outside the gene matches: 13. The CDR3 spells CARDAGGRKGETQYF. The CDR3 region has the DNA TGCGCCAGGGACGCGGGGGGGCGGAAGGGCGAGACCCAGTACTTC.

In its sample, this clonotype was seen many times. This sequence joins TRBV5-5 and TRBJ2-2; 8 bases fit TRBD2. CDR3 size: 18 residues. V lost 5 bases and J lost 5; bases outside the gene matches: 17. Germline V CDR1 and CDR2: SGHKS, YYEKEE (reference sequence). This chain's CDR3 is CASRYKAGAFLDTGELFF. The CDR3 bases are TGTGCCAGCAGATATAAAGCGGGAGCCTTTCTGGATACCGGGGAGCTGTTTTTT.

This clonotype was recorded a few times. V and J are TRBV9 and TRBJ2-1; 7 bases map to TRBD1. The V gene end was trimmed by 0 bases and the J gene end by 4 bases; junction bases not matched to a gene: 4. This CDR3 spans 15 amino acids. Germline CDR1 and CDR2: SGDLS and YYNGEE. The CDR3 region is CASSVEQGTYNEQFF. The CDR3 DNA sequence: TGTGCCAGCAGCGTAGAACAGGGGACGTACAATGAGCAGTTCTTC.

The sample holds a few counts of this clonotype. CDR3 sequence reads: CASSPPAGTSYNEQFF. The CDR3 coding sequence is TGTGCCAGCAGCCCACCTGCGGGGACGTCCTACAATGAGCAGTTCTTC. This sequence joins TRBV9 and TRBJ2-1; D may be TRBD2 (6 bases). The V gene's germline CDR1 is SGDLS and CDR2 YYNGEE. CDR3 length equals 16 residues. V lost 4 bases and J lost 1, with 15 bases in between. Variable domain in full (rest from reference TRBV9 and TRBJ2-1): DSGVTQTPKHLITATGQRVTLRCSPRSGDLSVYWYQQSLDQGLQFLIQYYNGEERAKGNILERFSAQQFPDLHSELNLSSLELGDSALYFCASSPPAGTSYNEQFFGPGTRLTVL.

This clonotype was picked up many times. The genes are TRBV30 and TRBJ1-1; perhaps TRBD1 as D (6 bases). Germline CDR1 reads GTSNPN; CDR2 reads SVGIG (reference sequence). This CDR3 has 11 residues. The CDR3 DNA is TGTGCTCGGGGGCAGAGCACTGAAGCTTTCTTT. As protein: CARGQSTEAFF.

This clonotype came up many times. The chain employs TRBV12-3 or TRBV12-4 and TRBJ2-1; D is ambiguous. Between the trimmed V and J ends, which lost 3 bases and 8 bases, there was a span of 11 bases. CDR3 length: 13 amino acids. The CDR3 loop is CASSLGGNHEQFF. The CDR3 DNA sequence: TGTGCCAGCAGTTTGGGTGGGAACCATGAGCAGTTCTTC.

The chain joins TRBV9 to TRBJ1-1; the D gene is possibly TRBD1 (5 bases). This CDR3 comprises 12 residues. Germline V CDR1 and CDR2: SGDLS, YYNGEE. V lost 3 bases and J lost 8, with 11 bases in between. The CDR3 sequence: CASSGPGHEAFF. The CDR3 DNA sequence: TGTGCCAGCAGCGGACCAGGACACGAAGCTTTCTTT.

The V gene is TRBV5-8, the J gene TRBJ2-7; TRBD1 matches 10 bases. The germline gives CDR1 SGHTS, CDR2 YDEGEE. V dropped 2 bases and J dropped 3; count of bases not matched to a gene: 5. The CDR3 totals 15 residues. CDR3 loop: CASSFGTGAIYEQYF. As DNA, the CDR3 is TGTGCCAGCAGCTTTGGGACAGGGGCCATCTACGAGCAGTACTTC. Based on the CDR3 plus reference TRBV5-8 and TRBJ2-7, the full variable domain is EAGVTQSPTHLIKTRGQQATLRCSPISGHTSVYWYQQALGLGLQFLLWYDEGEERNRGNFPPRFSGRQFPNYSSELNVNALELEDSALYLCASSFGTGAIYEQYFGPGTRLTVT.

The CDR3 sequence is CASSSPGGAGQPQHF. The CDR3 DNA reads as TGTGCCAGCAGTTCCCCCGGGGGGGCTGGACAGCCCCAGCATTTT. This chain uses TRBV12-3 or TRBV12-4 with TRBJ1-5, with a weak D call TRBD1 (6 bases). The CDR3 length is 15 residues. The V gene lost 4 bases and the J gene lost 7 bases, with 17 bases spanning the gap.

This clonotype occurred a few times. At one end, the junction sequence differs from germline, possibly due to a read error. The rearrangement uses TRBV20-1 and TRBJ2-7; 9 bases fit TRBD2. In germline, CDR1 is DFQATT, CDR2 SNEGSKA (reference sequence). CDR3 length: 14 amino acids. The CDR3 loop reads CSFRGRGSSYEQHF. The CDR3 DNA sequence: TGCAGTTTCCGCGGGAGGGGGAGCTCCTACGAGCAGCACTTC.

This clonotype was counted a few times. The CDR3 region is CASSLIGGRIYNEQFF. CDR3 bases: TGTGCCAGCAGTTTAATCGGGGGGAGGATATACAATGAGCAGTTCTTC. The gene calls are TRBV27 and TRBJ2-1; 7 nucleotides agree with TRBD2. The CDR3 runs to 16 residues. The V gene's germline CDR1 is MNHEY and CDR2 SMNVEV (reference sequence). V trimming: 2 bases; J trimming: 4 bases; junction bases outside the gene matches: 8.

This clonotype appeared many times. The J gene is TRBJ2-1, the V gene TRBV19; 12 bases map to TRBD2. J was trimmed by 7 bases and V by 5 bases; bases with no gene match: 9. There are 16 residues in the CDR3. Germline CDR1 LNHDA, CDR2 SQIVND (reference sequence). The CDR3 loop reads CASSPPTSGRINEQFF. As DNA, the CDR3 is TGTGCCAGTAGTCCACCGACTAGCGGGAGAATAAATGAGCAGTTCTTC. Full variable domain (missing parts from reference TRBV19 and TRBJ2-1): DGGITQSPKYLFRKEGQNVTLSCEQNLNHDAMYWYRQDPGQGLRLIYYSQIVNDFQKGDIAEGYSVSREKKESFPLTVTSAQKNPTAFYLCASSPPTSGRINEQFFGPGTRLTVL.

V usage is TRBV20-1 and J usage is TRBJ2-3, with TRBD1 matching over 8 bases. The CDR3 sequence is 18 residues long. CDR1 and CDR2 from the germline V gene are DFQATT and SNEGSKA (reference sequence). J lost 0 bases, V lost 6 bases, and 17 bases had no gene match. The CDR3 is CSAPTGGSATASTDTQYF. The DNA of the CDR3 is TGCAGTGCACCTACAGGGGGTTCTGCCACGGCAAGCACAGATACGCAGTATTTT.

This clonotype came up a few times. The chain is built from TRBV9 and TRBJ2-3; 7 nucleotides align to TRBD2. CDR1 is SGDLS and CDR2 is YYNGEE in the germline V gene. Trimming cost V 0 bases and J 2 bases; bases outside gene matches: 9. The CDR3 extends over 17 amino acids. CDR3 protein: CASSVGGGSLLTDTQYF. The CDR3 DNA follows: TGTGCCAGCAGCGTAGGGGGCGGGAGCCTCCTCACAGATACGCAGTATTTT.